The clone carrying this TCR beta chain has only a few counts. This sample was included in a study of blood T cells in healthy people across ages. Together with a sample-barcoded 5' primer, a J-beta primer mix was included in a second PCR lasting about 6 to 11 cycles. TCRdb used MiXCR to reprocess the 5' RACE reads, holding one entry per CDR3 protein. The sample lists hundreds of thousands of distinct CDR3 sequences; approximately 40% were seen once. Germline assignment: CDR1 LGHDT and CDR2 YNNKEL (reference sequence). The V end lost 1 base, the J end lost 2 bases, and 11 bases lay between the germline ends. This CDR3 region has 15 residues.

The sequenced sample consisted of blood. This TCR was sampled from a man older than 75 in good health. The gene calls are TRBV3-1 and TRBJ1-2, with D perhaps matching TRBD1 (6 bases). This CDR3 is CASSQAGGLNYGYTF. The CDR3 DNA reads as TGTGCCAGCAGCCAAGCTGGGGGCTTGAACTATGGCTACACCTTC.